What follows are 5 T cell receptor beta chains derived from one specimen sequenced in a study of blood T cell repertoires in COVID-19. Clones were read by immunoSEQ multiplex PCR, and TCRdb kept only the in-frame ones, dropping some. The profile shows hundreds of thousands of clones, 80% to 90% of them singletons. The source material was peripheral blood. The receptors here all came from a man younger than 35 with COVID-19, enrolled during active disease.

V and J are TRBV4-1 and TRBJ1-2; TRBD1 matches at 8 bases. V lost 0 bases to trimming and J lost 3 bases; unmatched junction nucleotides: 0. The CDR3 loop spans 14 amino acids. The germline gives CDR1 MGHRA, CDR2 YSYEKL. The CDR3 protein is CASSQEDRDYGYTF. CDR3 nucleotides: TGCGCCAGCAGCCAAGAGGACAGGGACTATGGCTACACCTTC.

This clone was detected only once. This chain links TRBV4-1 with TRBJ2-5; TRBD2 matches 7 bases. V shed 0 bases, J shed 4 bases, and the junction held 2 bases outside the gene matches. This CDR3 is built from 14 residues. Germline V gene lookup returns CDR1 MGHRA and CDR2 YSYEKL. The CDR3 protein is CASSQEGLRETQYF. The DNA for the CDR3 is TGCGCCAGCAGCCAAGAGGGACTACGAGAGACCCAGTACTTC.

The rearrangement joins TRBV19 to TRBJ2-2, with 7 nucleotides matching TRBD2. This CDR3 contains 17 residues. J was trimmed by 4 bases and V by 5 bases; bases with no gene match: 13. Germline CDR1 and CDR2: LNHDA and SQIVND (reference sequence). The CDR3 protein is CASSPRKTGGVTGELFF. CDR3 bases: TGTGCCAGTAGTCCCCGAAAAACGGGGGGTGTCACCGGGGAGCTGTTTTTT.

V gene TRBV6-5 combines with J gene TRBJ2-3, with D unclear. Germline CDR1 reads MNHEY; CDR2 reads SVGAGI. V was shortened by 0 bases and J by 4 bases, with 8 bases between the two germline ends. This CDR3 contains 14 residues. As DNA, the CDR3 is TGTGCCAGCAGTTACTCGATAAGCTCAGATACGCAGTATTTT. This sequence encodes CASSYSISSDTQYF.

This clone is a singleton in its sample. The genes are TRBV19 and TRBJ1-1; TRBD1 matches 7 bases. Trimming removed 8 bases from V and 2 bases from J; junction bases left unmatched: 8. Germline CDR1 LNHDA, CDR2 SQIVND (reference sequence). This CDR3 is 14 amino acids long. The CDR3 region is CASEGTDPNTEAFF. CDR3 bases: TGTGCCAGTGAAGGGACAGACCCTAACACTGAAGCTTTCTTT.